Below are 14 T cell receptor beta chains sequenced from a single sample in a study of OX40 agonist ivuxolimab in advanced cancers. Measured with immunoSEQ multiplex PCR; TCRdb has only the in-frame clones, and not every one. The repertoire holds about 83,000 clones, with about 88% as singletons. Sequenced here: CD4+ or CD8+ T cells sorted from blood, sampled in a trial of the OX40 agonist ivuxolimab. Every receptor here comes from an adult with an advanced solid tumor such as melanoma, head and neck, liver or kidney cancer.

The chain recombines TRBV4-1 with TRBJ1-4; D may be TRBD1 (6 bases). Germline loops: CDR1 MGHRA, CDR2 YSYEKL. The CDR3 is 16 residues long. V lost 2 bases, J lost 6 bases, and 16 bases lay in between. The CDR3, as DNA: TGCGCCAGCAGCCAATACCCAGGGGAATCGGATGAAAAACTGTTTTTT. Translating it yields CASSQYPGESDEKLFF.

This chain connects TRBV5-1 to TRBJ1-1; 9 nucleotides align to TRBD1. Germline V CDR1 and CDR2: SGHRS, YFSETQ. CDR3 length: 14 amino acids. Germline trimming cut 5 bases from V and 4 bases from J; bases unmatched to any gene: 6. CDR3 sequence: CASRQGAGGTEAFF. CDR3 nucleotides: TGCGCCAGCAGACAGGGGGCTGGTGGCACTGAAGCTTTCTTT.

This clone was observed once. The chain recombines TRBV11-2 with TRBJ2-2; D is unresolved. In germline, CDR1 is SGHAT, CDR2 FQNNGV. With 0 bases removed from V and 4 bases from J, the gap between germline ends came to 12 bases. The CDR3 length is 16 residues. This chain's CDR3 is CASSLEAVQITGELFF. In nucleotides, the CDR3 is TGTGCCAGCAGCTTAGAAGCCGTTCAGATCACCGGGGAGCTGTTTTTT.

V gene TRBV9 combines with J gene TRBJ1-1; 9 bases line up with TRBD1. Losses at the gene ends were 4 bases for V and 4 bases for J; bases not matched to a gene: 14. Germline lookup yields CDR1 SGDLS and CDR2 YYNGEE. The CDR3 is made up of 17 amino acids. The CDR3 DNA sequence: TGTGCCAGCAGCCAACAGGGGGCGCAGGGAGGTCTCACTGAAGCTTTCTTT. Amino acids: CASSQQGAQGGLTEAFF.

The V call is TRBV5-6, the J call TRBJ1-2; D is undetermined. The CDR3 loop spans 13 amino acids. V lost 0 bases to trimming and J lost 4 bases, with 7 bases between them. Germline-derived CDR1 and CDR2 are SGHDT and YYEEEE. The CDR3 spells CASSLDLIYGYTF. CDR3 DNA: TGTGCCAGCAGCTTGGATCTAATCTATGGCTACACCTTC.

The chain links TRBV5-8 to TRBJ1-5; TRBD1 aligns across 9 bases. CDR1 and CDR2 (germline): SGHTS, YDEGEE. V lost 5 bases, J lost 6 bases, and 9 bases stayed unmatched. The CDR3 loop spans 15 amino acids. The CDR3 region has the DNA TGTGCCAGCAGTTTACAGGGGGCCCAGGGTCAGCCCCAGCATTTT. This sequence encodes CASSLQGAQGQPQHF.

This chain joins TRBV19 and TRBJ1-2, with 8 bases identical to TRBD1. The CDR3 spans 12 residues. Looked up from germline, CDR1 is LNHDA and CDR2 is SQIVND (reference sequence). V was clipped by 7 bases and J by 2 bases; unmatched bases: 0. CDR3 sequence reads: CASTGGNYGYTF. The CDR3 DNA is TGTGCCAGTACAGGGGGCAACTATGGCTACACCTTC.

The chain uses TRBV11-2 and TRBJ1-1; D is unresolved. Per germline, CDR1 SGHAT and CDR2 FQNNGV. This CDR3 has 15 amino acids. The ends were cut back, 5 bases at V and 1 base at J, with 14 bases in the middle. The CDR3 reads CASSPRLVGNTEAFF. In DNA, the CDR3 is TGTGCCAGCAGCCCGCGTTTAGTAGGGAACACTGAAGCTTTCTTT.

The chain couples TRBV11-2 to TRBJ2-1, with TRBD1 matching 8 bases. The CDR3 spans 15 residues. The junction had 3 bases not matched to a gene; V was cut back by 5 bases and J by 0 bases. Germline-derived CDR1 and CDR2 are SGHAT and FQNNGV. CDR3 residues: CASSTGGNSYNEQFF. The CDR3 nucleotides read TGTGCCAGCAGCACAGGGGGTAACTCCTACAATGAGCAGTTCTTC.

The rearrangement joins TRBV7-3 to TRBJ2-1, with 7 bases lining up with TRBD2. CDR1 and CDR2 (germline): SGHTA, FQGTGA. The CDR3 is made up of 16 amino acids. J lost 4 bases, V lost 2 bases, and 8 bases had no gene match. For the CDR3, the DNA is TGTGCCAGCAGCTTACCGCTGCCTAGCGGTTACAATGAGCAGTTCTTC. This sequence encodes CASSLPLPSGYNEQFF. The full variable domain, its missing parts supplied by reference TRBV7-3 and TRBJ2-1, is GAGVSQTPSNKVTEKGKYVELRCDPISGHTALYWYRQSLGQGPEFLIYFQGTGAADDSGLPNDRFFAVRPEGSVSTLKIQRTERGDSAVYLCASSLPLPSGYNEQFFGPGTRLTVL.

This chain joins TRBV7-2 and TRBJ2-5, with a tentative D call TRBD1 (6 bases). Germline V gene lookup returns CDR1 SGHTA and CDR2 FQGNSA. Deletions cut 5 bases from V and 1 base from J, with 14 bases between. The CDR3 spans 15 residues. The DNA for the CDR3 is TGTGCCAGCAGCCAGGCTACAGGGACCCAAGAGACCCAGTACTTC. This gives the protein CASSQATGTQETQYF.

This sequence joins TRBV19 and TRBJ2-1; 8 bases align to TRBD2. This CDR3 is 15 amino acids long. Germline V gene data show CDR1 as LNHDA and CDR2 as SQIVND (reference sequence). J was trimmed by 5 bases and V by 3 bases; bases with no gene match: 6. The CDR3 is CASSILRGEDNEQFF. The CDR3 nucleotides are TGTGCCAGTAGTATCTTGCGGGGGGAGGACAATGAGCAGTTCTTC. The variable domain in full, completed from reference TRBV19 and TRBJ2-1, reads DGGITQSPKYLFRKEGQNVTLSCEQNLNHDAMYWYRQDPGQGLRLIYYSQIVNDFQKGDIAEGYSVSREKKESFPLTVTSAQKNPTAFYLCASSILRGEDNEQFFGPGTRLTVL.

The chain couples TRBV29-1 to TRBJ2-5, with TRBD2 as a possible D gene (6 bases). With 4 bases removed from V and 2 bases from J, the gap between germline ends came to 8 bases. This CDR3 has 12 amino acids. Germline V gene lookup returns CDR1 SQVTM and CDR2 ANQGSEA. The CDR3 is CSVVRGQETQYF. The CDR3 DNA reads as TGCAGCGTTGTACGGGGGCAAGAGACCCAGTACTTC.

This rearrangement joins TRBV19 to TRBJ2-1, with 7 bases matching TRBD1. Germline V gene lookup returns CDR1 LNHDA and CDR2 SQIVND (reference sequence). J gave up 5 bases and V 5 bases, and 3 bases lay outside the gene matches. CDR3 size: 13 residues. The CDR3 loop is CASSYTGDNEQFF. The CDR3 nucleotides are TGTGCCAGTAGTTACACAGGGGACAATGAGCAGTTCTTC.